This TCR beta chain was observed in a study of neurological immune-mediated disorders. Synthesis of cDNA used 5'RACE (with 10-nucleotide random UMIs). Over 190 million TCR-beta sequences from 15-18 subjects were obtained in each sequencing run. TCRdb ran MiXCR on the 5' RACE reads and lists one entry per CDR3 protein. The sample shows tens of thousands of distinct CDR3 sequences, about 5% of them seen only once. The CDR3 sequence is 17 residues long. In germline, CDR1 is SGHRS, CDR2 YFSETQ. With 4 bases clipped from V and 3 bases from J, the junction kept 14 bases outside the gene matches. Study results and caveats: Neither clinical nor MRI features showed any association with the multiple sclerosis repertoire cluster, and the authors stated that larger cohorts are needed.

Ten or more counts support this clonotype. The antigen is undetermined. Sequencing was done on a sample of CD4+ T cells from blood. The gene calls are TRBV5-1 and TRBJ1-1, with TRBD1 matching over 8 bases. This TCR derives from a woman younger than 35 with multiple sclerosis. This CDR3 reads CASSARIGSGGHTEAFF. The CDR3 DNA reads TGCGCCAGCAGCGCTCGAATCGGATCAGGGGGCCACACTGAAGCTTTCTTT.